One and the same sample provided the 19 T cell receptor beta chains below, sequenced in a study of identifying expanded T cells in peripheral blood. Profiling relied on immunoSEQ multiplex PCR, and the TCRdb table lists in-frame clones only, not all of them. The sample lists about 81,000 clones; roughly 84% were seen once. The sample consisted of blood. The origin of the receptors is a person between 18 and 75 years old in good health.

The table lists this clone with a few counts. This chain connects TRBV5-8 to TRBJ2-5; no firm D call. The V end was cut by 4 bases, the J end by 3 bases, with 10 bases between. Germline CDR1 is SGHTS and CDR2 is YDEGEE. The CDR3 runs 13 residues. The CDR3 DNA reads TGTGCCAGCAGCCTCGGCCCGAAAGAGACCCAGTACTTC. Translation: CASSLGPKETQYF.

This chain joins TRBV9 and TRBJ1-2, with 8 bases aligning to TRBD1. The V segment lost 5 bases and the J segment 4 bases; nucleotides outside the gene matches: 7. The CDR3 has 14 residues. CDR1 SGDLS and CDR2 YYNGEE come from the germline V gene. The CDR3 nucleotides are TGTGCCAGCAGTTCTACAGGGGGGAGCTATGGCTACACCTTC. It specifies CASSSTGGSYGYTF.

CDR3 bases: TGTGCCAGCGCCGTTAGCGGGAGCTACGAGCAGTACTTC. It codes for CASAVSGSYEQYF. The chain links TRBV25-1 to TRBJ2-7; TRBD2 aligns across 9 bases. Germline CDR1 is MGHDK and CDR2 is SYGVNS. J gave up 3 bases and V 8 bases, and 5 bases lay outside the gene matches. The length of the CDR3 is 13 residues.

The V gene is TRBV10-3, the J gene TRBJ1-2, with no clear D. The V end lost 6 bases, the J end lost 4 bases, and 15 bases lay between the germline ends. The CDR3 extends over 14 amino acids. Germline CDR1 reads ENHRY; CDR2 reads SYGVKD. The chain's CDR3 is CAISSSGLSYGYTF. The CDR3 DNA follows: TGTGCCATCAGCAGCAGCGGGCTGAGCTATGGCTACACCTTC.

A single count supports this clone. The chain is built from TRBV5-4 and TRBJ2-3; 15 positions agree with TRBD2. Per germline, CDR1 SGHNT and CDR2 YYREEE (reference sequence). The CDR3 has 18 amino acids. V was clipped by 3 bases and J by 2 bases; unmatched bases: 7. In DNA, the CDR3 is TGTGCCAGCAGCTCCACCGGACTAGCGGGAGGGCCCACAGATACGCAGTATTTT. It translates to CASSSTGLAGGPTDTQYF.

The rearrangement joins TRBV6-6 to TRBJ2-7; D is possibly TRBD1 or TRBD2 (6 bases each). This CDR3 contains 14 residues. V was trimmed by 2 bases and J by 1 base, leaving 9 bases between them. Germline V gives CDR1 MNHNY, CDR2 SVGAGI (reference sequence). CDR3 in DNA: TGTGCCAGCAGTTACGAGGGGGGTTCCTACGAGCAGTACTTC. This encodes CASSYEGGSYEQYF.

The gene calls are TRBV11-1 and TRBJ1-2; D is unresolved. With 3 bases removed from V and 2 bases from J, the gap between germline ends came to 7 bases. The germline V gene has CDR1 SGHAT and CDR2 FQDESV (reference sequence). The CDR3 spans 13 residues. CDR3 loop: CASSLDGNYGYTF. The CDR3 DNA follows: TGTGCCAGCAGCTTGGACGGGAACTATGGCTACACCTTC. The full variable domain, its missing parts supplied by reference TRBV11-1 and TRBJ1-2, is EAEVAQSPRYKITEKSQAVAFWCDPISGHATLYWYRQILGQGPELLVQFQDESVVDDSQLPKDRFSAERLKGVDSTLKIQPAELGDSAMYLCASSLDGNYGYTFGSGTRLTVV.

This CDR3 is CASSPGNRGEAFF. CDR3 nucleotides: TGTGCCAGCAGCCCTGGGAACAGAGGAGAAGCTTTCTTT. The rearrangement joins TRBV14 to TRBJ1-1, with D unresolved. With 4 bases removed from V and 8 bases from J, the gap between germline ends came to 14 bases. The CDR3 totals 13 residues. Germline CDR1 is SGHDN and CDR2 is FVKESK.

The chain uses TRBV2 and TRBJ2-1; no reliable D call. The CDR3 extends over 15 amino acids. CDR1 is SNHLY and CDR2 is FYNNEI in the germline V gene. The V end lost 1 base, the J end lost 8 bases, and 15 bases lay between the germline ends. In DNA, the CDR3 is TGTGCCAGCAGTGAAGTCCGCCCTGCGTACGATGAGCAGTTCTTC. The encoded protein is CASSEVRPAYDEQFF.

The genes are TRBV4-3 and TRBJ1-2; 8 bases agree with TRBD1. Looked up from germline, CDR1 is LGHNA and CDR2 is YSLEER. The J segment lost 5 bases and the V segment lost 0 bases, leaving 8 bases of the junction unmatched. This CDR3 comprises 16 residues. The CDR3 region is CASSQDGRTGKYGYTF. For the CDR3, the DNA is TGCGCCAGCAGCCAAGATGGCCGGACAGGGAAGTATGGCTACACCTTC.

This clone was detected only once. The chain carries TRBV29-1 and TRBJ2-1; either TRBD1 or TRBD2 may supply D (5 bases each). In germline, CDR1 is SQVTM, CDR2 ANQGSEA. This CDR3 has 12 amino acids. V lost 4 bases and J 12 bases, leaving 16 bases between the germline ends. The CDR3 spells CSVGDETMRQFF. The CDR3 DNA sequence: TGCAGCGTTGGGGACGAGACAATGAGGCAGTTCTTC.

The chain links TRBV15 to TRBJ2-3; 9 nucleotides match TRBD2. V gave up 8 bases and J gave up 3 bases; unmatched junction bases: 9. Germline loops: CDR1 LNHNV, CDR2 YYDKDF (reference sequence). This CDR3 comprises 15 residues. The CDR3 loop is CATLSGRSATDTQYF. CDR3 DNA: TGTGCCACCCTTAGCGGGAGATCCGCGACAGATACGCAGTATTTT.

The V and J genes are TRBV19 and TRBJ2-3; D uncertain. Germline-derived CDR1 and CDR2 are LNHDA and SQIVND (reference sequence). Trimming cost V 10 bases and J 0 bases, with 8 bases left between them. CDR3 length equals 12 residues. The CDR3 reads CATSLSTDTQYF. CDR3 coding DNA: TGTGCCACAAGTCTTAGCACAGATACGCAGTATTTT. Full variable domain (rest looked up from reference TRBV19 and TRBJ2-3): DGGITQSPKYLFRKEGQNVTLSCEQNLNHDAMYWYRQDPGQGLRLIYYSQIVNDFQKGDIAEGYSVSREKKESFPLTVTSAQKNPTAFYLCATSLSTDTQYFGPGTRLTVL.

This chain uses TRBV29-1 with TRBJ2-6; tentatively, D is TRBD2 (5 bases). This CDR3 comprises 16 residues. The germline V gene has CDR1 SQVTM and CDR2 ANQGSEA. V was pared by 7 bases and J by 0 bases, with 16 bases between. CDR3 bases: TGCAGCGCCGAGGGCGGGTTCTACTCTGGGGCCAACGTCCTGACTTTC. This encodes CSAEGGFYSGANVLTF.

This clone was seen a single time. The J gene is TRBJ2-1, the V gene TRBV7-2; D possibly uses TRBD1 or TRBD2 (5 bases each). The CDR3 spans 13 residues. Trimming cost V 4 bases and J 8 bases, with 12 bases left between them. Germline CDR1 and CDR2: SGHTA and FQGNSA. The CDR3 reads CASSSQVGDEQFF. The DNA for the CDR3 is TGTGCCAGCAGCTCGCAGGTGGGGGATGAGCAGTTCTTC.

This chain uses TRBV11-1 with TRBJ2-7, with 9 bases fitting TRBD1. CDR3 size: 15 residues. The V gene's germline CDR1 is SGHAT and CDR2 FQDESV (reference sequence). V lost 4 bases, J lost 5 bases, and 9 bases stayed unmatched. In nucleotides, the CDR3 is TGTGCCAGCAGCTCCTCAGGGACAGGGTTTAACGAGCAGTACTTC. Its translation is CASSSSGTGFNEQYF.

The chain is built from TRBV7-9 and TRBJ2-3; 9 bases are shared with TRBD2. CDR3 length equals 19 residues. J gave up 4 bases and V 4 bases, and 18 bases lay outside the gene matches. Germline CDR1 and CDR2: SEHNR and FQNEAQ (reference sequence). DNA for the CDR3: TGTGCCAGCAGCTCCCCACCCGGGCGGGAGGGCCTTAGAGCAGATACGCAGTATTTT. Residues: CASSSPPGREGLRADTQYF.

Turning to this clone: One end of the junction varies from germline; a read error may be responsible. This rearrangement joins TRBV11-2 to TRBJ1-1, with 7 bases lining up with TRBD1. Germline CDR1 SGHAT, CDR2 FQNNGV. This CDR3 has 14 residues. CDR3: CAGRQGVGNTEAFF. CDR3 DNA sequence: TGTGCCGGCAGGCAGGGGGTGGGGAACACTGAAGCTTTCTTT.

The chain links TRBV2 to TRBJ2-1, with 10 bases matching TRBD2. V lost 4 bases to trimming and J lost 5 bases; unmatched junction nucleotides: 5. Looked up from germline, CDR1 is SNHLY and CDR2 is FYNNEI. The CDR3 is 15 residues long. This chain's CDR3 is CASSATSGPNNEQFF. In DNA form, the CDR3 reads TGTGCCAGCAGTGCGACTAGCGGGCCCAACAATGAGCAGTTCTTC.